This T cell receptor (beta chain) appears in the sequencing data of a study of cytomegalovirus exposure and HLA in healthy donors. Study details: Genotyping showed roughly 86% of approximately 430 donors falling in the Caucasian-associated ancestry cluster. Findings of the study overall: In vitro experiments confirmed that three CMV-associated chains were specific for CMV antigens. A later analysis reportedly identified an Asian-associated ancestry cluster as carrying fewer N-insertions than the 666-donor mean.

This CDR3 contains 15 residues. Use of 60 Vbeta and 13 Jbeta primers characterized the PCR. Using immunoSEQ multiplex PCR, the repertoire was profiled, and TCRdb retains in-frame clones only, with some absent. This sample yields roughly 130,000 clones, of which roughly 71% are seen a single time; 5.8% belongs to the top ten. For this clone: Its antigen remains unidentified.

This sequence originates from a woman in her forties or fifties in good health and CMV-seropositive. Sequenced input: PBMCs. The genes are TRBV21-1 and TRBJ2-2; the table's D gene call, TRBD1, was not cross checked with the DNA. TRBV21-1 is designated a pseudogene. CDR3 residues: CASSKRQAATGELFF. The CDR3 coding sequence is TGTGCCAGCAGCAAAAGACAGGCAGCCACCGGGGAGCTGTTTTTT.